This T cell receptor beta chain was captured in a study of PD-L1 blockade in urothelial cancer. As for the study in general: Twenty-five of 29 patients were males with bladder-origin urothelial cancer. Chemotherapy regimens numbering 0 to 3 had been given to patients. Study-level results: Pretreatment peripheral blood TCR clonality that fell below the median predicted better survival among the patients studied.

Regarding time point: pretreatment peripheral blood. Samples were collected from each patient before treatment and during treatment. Each patient gave between 1 and 8 of them in total. This CDR3 spans 16 amino acids. Per germline, CDR1 MGHRA and CDR2 YSYEKL. The V end lost 0 bases, the J end lost 4 bases, and 13 bases lay between the germline ends. In the case of this clone: Its antigen is not identified.

Data came from immunoSEQ multiplex PCR; TCRdb stores just in-frame clones and leaves some out. The table has 40,000 to 50,000 clones, roughly 80% seen once; the top ten hold roughly 3.3%. The chain uses TRBV4-1 and TRBJ1-5; D is unclear. The sample consisted of PBMCs, taken around atezolizumab (anti-PD-L1) treatment. This sequence was found in a man aged 65 to 79 with urothelial cancer. CDR3 in amino acids: CASSQEGRYVNQPQHF. CDR3 bases: TGCGCCAGCAGCCAAGAGGGCAGGTATGTAAATCAGCCCCAGCATTTT.